This TCR beta chain was captured in a study of blood T cell repertoires in COVID-19. Across the whole study: The origin of the acute and convalescent COVID-19 samples was the United States, Italy and Spain.

Those who participated ranged in age from 18 to 89 years and resided in about two dozen US areas. In the source study's methods: Amplified reference gene primers provided the basis for estimating nucleated cell counts. Data came from immunoSEQ multiplex PCR; TCRdb stores just in-frame clones and leaves some out. The V and J calls and clone size were taken over from that table, and D and trimming were inferred from the DNA. This table holds over 300,000 clones, approximately 90% found once. V was trimmed by 2 bases and J by 0 bases, leaving 8 bases between them. The CDR3 has 15 residues. Germline V gene sequence: CDR1 MNHEY, CDR2 SMNVEV (reference sequence).

Sequenced: PBMCs or T cells enriched from blood (not recorded which). The chain carries TRBV27 and TRBJ1-5; D is unresolved. This sequence was found in a woman under 40 with acute COVID-19. The CDR3 sequence is CASSLNSNSNQPQHF. The CDR3 region has the DNA TGTGCCAGCAGTTTAAACAGTAATAGCAATCAGCCCCAGCATTTT.